Given below is one T cell receptor beta chain in context. The antigen is undetermined. Terminally differentiated effector memory CD45RA+ cells were left out of the naive CD8 fraction, which was CD45RO-negative and positively selected for CCR7. The study drew its donors from healthy HIV-negative adults without recent acute infections or vaccinations. In germline, CDR1 is SGHDN, CDR2 FVKESK. V was pared by 6 bases and J by 2 bases, with 10 bases between. This CDR3 has 13 amino acids. This entry is derived from a study of shared clonotypes between healthy human individuals. Study as a whole: Researchers drew samples from a couple of women and three men aged 18 to 49. Overall study results and limits: Of the naive CD4 clonotypes, roughly 5% were shared across several donors.

TCRdb keeps only in-frame clones here, not all; method: immunoSEQ multiplex PCR. The repertoire consists of hundreds of thousands of clones, with 92% occurring once and the leading ten covering approximately 25%. The TCR originated in a young man in good health. The specimen was naive CD8+ T cells sorted from blood. The rearrangement links TRBV14 to TRBJ1-2, with D possibly matching TRBD1 (6 bases). CDR3 nucleotides: TGTGCCAGCAGTCAACAGGGAAACTATGGCTACACCTTC. Protein: CASSQQGNYGYTF.